These 13 T cell receptor beta chains were all obtained from the same sample, sequenced in a study of T cell responses to AZD1222 COVID-19 vaccine. The repertoire was sequenced with immunoSEQ multiplex PCR; TCRdb's copy has only in-frame clones and lacks some. The data contain roughly 44,000 clones, about 83% of them singletons. The starting material was peripheral blood, obtained on day 0 of AZD1222 vaccination. Receptor source: an adult in good health.

The chain employs TRBV2 and TRBJ2-2; TRBD2 might be the D (6 bases). The CDR3 has 17 residues. V lost 2 bases and J 1 base, leaving 14 bases between the germline ends. Germline-derived CDR1 and CDR2 are SNHLY and FYNNEI. CDR3 sequence: CASSERGTPVNTGELFF. The CDR3 nucleotides read TGTGCCAGCAGTGAACGGGGGACCCCGGTGAACACCGGGGAGCTGTTTTTT.

The chain couples TRBV14 to TRBJ2-1; 10 bases line up with TRBD2. This CDR3 has 16 residues. The trim removed 1 base at V and 2 bases at J, leaving 2 bases unmatched. Germline V gene sequence: CDR1 SGHDN, CDR2 FVKESK. CDR3 amino acids: CASSQASGRPYNEQFF. DNA of the CDR3: TGTGCCAGCAGCCAAGCTAGCGGGAGACCCTACAATGAGCAGTTCTTC.

This chain connects TRBV15 to TRBJ2-7; 8 nucleotides match TRBD1. With 0 bases clipped from V and 7 bases from J, the junction kept 2 bases outside the gene matches. Germline V lookup: CDR1 LNHNV, CDR2 YYDKDF (reference sequence). CDR3 length: 13 residues. CDR3 in amino acids: CATSRDYRGEQYF. For the CDR3, the DNA is TGTGCCACCAGCAGAGATTACAGGGGGGAGCAGTACTTC.

This clone was seen once. The chain is built from TRBV7-9 and TRBJ1-1, with unresolved D. Germline V lookup: CDR1 SEHNR, CDR2 FQNEAQ (reference sequence). The V end lost 2 bases, the J end lost 1 base, and 2 bases lay between the germline ends. CDR3 size: 12 residues. CDR3 coding DNA: TGTGCCAGCAGCTTACAGAACACTGAAGCTTTCTTT. It is translated as CASSLQNTEAFF.

V usage is TRBV27 and J usage is TRBJ2-1; D is uncertain. From germline, CDR1 is MNHEY and CDR2 SMNVEV (reference sequence). Trimming removed 8 bases at V and 3 bases at J, with 17 bases between. The CDR3 runs to 15 residues. The CDR3 here is CASGFSGTGYNEQFF. The CDR3, as DNA: TGTGCCAGCGGGTTCTCGGGCACGGGCTACAATGAGCAGTTCTTC.

V is TRBV11-2 and J is TRBJ2-1; 7 bases fit TRBD1. With 5 bases clipped from V and 3 bases from J, the junction kept 7 bases outside the gene matches. The CDR3 extends over 15 amino acids. From germline, CDR1 is SGHAT and CDR2 FQNNGV. CDR3 nucleotides: TGTGCCAGCAGCCCTATGACAGGGAGCTACAATGAGCAGTTCTTC. Its protein product is CASSPMTGSYNEQFF.

The rearrangement joins TRBV12-5 to TRBJ2-6; D gene ambiguous. This CDR3 has 15 residues. The germline gives CDR1 LGHNT, CDR2 FRNRAP. Deletions cut 7 bases from V and 3 bases from J, with 13 bases between. CDR3: CASAPGLNGANVLTF. The DNA of the CDR3 is TGTGCTAGTGCCCCCGGGTTGAATGGGGCCAACGTCCTGACTTTC.

The chain couples TRBV10-3 to TRBJ2-7; TRBD1 matches at 8 bases. The length of the CDR3 is 15 residues. In germline, CDR1 is ENHRY, CDR2 SYGVKD. J gave up 2 bases and V 6 bases, and 9 bases lay outside the gene matches. This chain's CDR3 is CAIRSGGRDTYEQYF. The CDR3 bases are TGTGCCATCAGATCAGGGGGCCGGGACACCTACGAGCAGTACTTC.

The gene calls are TRBV10-3 and TRBJ2-1; 8 bases are shared with TRBD2. V lost 6 bases and J lost 8; bases outside the gene matches: 9. The germline CDR1 and CDR2 sequences are ENHRY and SYGVKD. This CDR3 has 14 residues. For the CDR3, the DNA is TGTGCCATCAGCGAAACCGGGACTAGGGATGAGCAGTTCTTC. Protein sequence: CAISETGTRDEQFF.

This sequence joins TRBV29-1 and TRBJ1-2, with 7 bases that match TRBD1. Germline lookup yields CDR1 SQVTM and CDR2 ANQGSEA. V was pared by 7 bases and J by 6 bases, with 14 bases of the junction left unmatched. CDR3 size: 14 residues. DNA of the CDR3: TGCAGCGGCGACTCATCAGGGGGGGAAGATGGCTACACCTTC. It translates to CSGDSSGGEDGYTF. The full variable domain, completed using reference TRBV29-1 and TRBJ1-2, is SAVISQKPSRDICQRGTSLTIQCQVDSQVTMMFWYRQQPGQSLTLIATANQGSEATYESGFVIDKFPISRPNLTFSTLTVSNMSPEDSSIYLCSGDSSGGEDGYTFGSGTRLTVV.

With respect to this clone: Distinct nucleotide sequences in the sample also encode this CDR3. The rearrangement links TRBV18 to TRBJ1-3, with D perhaps TRBD1 (5 bases). CDR3 length equals 15 residues. Germline CDR1 KGHSH, CDR2 LQKENI. V was trimmed by 2 bases and J by 2 bases, leaving 10 bases between them. The CDR3 sequence: CASSPNQGAGNTIYF. The CDR3, as DNA: TGTGCCAGCTCACCAAACCAGGGAGCTGGAAACACCATATATTTT.

The gene calls are TRBV2 and TRBJ2-5, with 8 bases lining up with TRBD1. In germline, CDR1 is SNHLY, CDR2 FYNNEI. This CDR3 contains 14 residues. With V trimmed by 4 bases and J by 5 bases, 6 bases remained unmatched. The CDR3: CASSGQGTVETQYF. DNA of the CDR3: TGTGCCAGCAGTGGACAGGGGACGGTGGAGACCCAGTACTTC.

V usage is TRBV15 and J usage is TRBJ2-3; D is undetermined. CDR3 length: 15 amino acids. Between the trimmed V and J ends, which lost 3 bases and 4 bases, there was a span of 14 bases. Germline V gene sequence: CDR1 LNHNV, CDR2 YYDKDF (reference sequence). CDR3 loop: CATSSKISIPDTQYF. Written as DNA, the CDR3 is TGTGCCACCAGCAGTAAAATCAGTATCCCAGATACGCAGTATTTT.